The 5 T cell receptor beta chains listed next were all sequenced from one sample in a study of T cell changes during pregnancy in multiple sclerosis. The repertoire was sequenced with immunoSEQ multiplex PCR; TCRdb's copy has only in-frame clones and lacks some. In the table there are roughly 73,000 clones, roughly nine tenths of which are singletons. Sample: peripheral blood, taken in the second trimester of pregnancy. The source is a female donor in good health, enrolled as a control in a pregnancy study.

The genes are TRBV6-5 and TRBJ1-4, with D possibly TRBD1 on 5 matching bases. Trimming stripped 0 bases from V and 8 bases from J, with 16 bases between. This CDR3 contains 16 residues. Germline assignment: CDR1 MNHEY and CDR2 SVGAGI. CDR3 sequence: CASSYSNQGGGEKLFF. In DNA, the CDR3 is TGTGCCAGCAGTTACTCGAATCAGGGTGGGGGGGAAAAACTGTTTTTT.

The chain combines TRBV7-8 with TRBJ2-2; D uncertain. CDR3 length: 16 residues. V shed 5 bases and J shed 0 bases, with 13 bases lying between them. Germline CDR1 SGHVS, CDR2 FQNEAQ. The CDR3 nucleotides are TGTGCCAGCAGCCCGCCGTCCACTTCGAACACCGGGGAGCTGTTTTTT. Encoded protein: CASSPPSTSNTGELFF.

This CDR3 reads CSGQNNEQFF. CDR3 nucleotide sequence: TGCAGCGGACAGAACAATGAGCAGTTCTTC. The chain recombines TRBV29-1 with TRBJ2-1, with a possible D match to TRBD1 (5 bases). The germline V gene has CDR1 SQVTM and CDR2 ANQGSEA. The CDR3 length is 10 residues. Between the trimmed V and J ends, which lost 7 bases and 5 bases, there was a span of 6 bases.

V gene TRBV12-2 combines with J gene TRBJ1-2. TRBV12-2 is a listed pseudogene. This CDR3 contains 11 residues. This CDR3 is CASRSFYGYTF. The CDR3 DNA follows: TGTGCAAGTCGCTCCTTTTATGGCTACACCTTC.

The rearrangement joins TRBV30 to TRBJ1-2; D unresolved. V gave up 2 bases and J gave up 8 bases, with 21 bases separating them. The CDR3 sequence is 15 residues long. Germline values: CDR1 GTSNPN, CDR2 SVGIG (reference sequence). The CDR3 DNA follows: TGTGCCTGGAGTACCCTATCGACCTACGGCGGAGGCTACACCTTC. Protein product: CAWSTLSTYGGGYTF.